Listed below are T cell receptor beta chains from one sample, sequenced in a study of TIL therapy for anti-PD-1-resistant metastatic lung cancer. The assay was immunoSEQ multiplex PCR, and TCRdb's table has in-frame clones only and misses some. The data show 45,000 to 60,000 clones, 79% seen once. Sequences were derived from blood, sampled at baseline. These receptors all come from a woman aged 30 to 85 with non-small cell lung cancer. Each CDR3 is given without its conserved first and last residue.

V,J,CDR3
TRBV7-3,TRBJ1-1,ASSPDGTNTEAF
TRBV5-1,TRBJ1-1,ASSSGERILGTEAF
TRBV4-1,TRBJ2-7,ASSQDGRRGPYEQY
TRBV11-2,TRBJ2-5,ASRLQGQETQY
TRBV28,TRBJ1-2,ASSLARGSYGYT
TRBV27,TRBJ2-1,ASSGTSGRYNEQF
TRBV2,TRBJ1-3,ASSADRFSGNTIY
TRBV29-1,TRBJ2-1,SVGQGLWNEQF
TRBV6-6,TRBJ1-5,ASSYSGQGSNQPQH
TRBV2,TRBJ2-7,ASRGTGGRYEQY
TRBV7-6,TRBJ2-1,ASSLGPTNEQF
TRBV9,TRBJ1-3,ASSSGGNTIY
TRBV5-1,TRBJ2-3,ASSQPSTDTQY
TRBV27,TRBJ1-5,ASSLISGLQPQH
TRBV5-4,TRBJ2-1,ASSADRGATQF
TRBV6-1,TRBJ2-7,ASSRQDGSYEQY
TRBV27,TRBJ1-5,ATLPPNQPQH
TRBV2,TRBJ2-5,ASSRSSGRGARKQETQY
TRBV5-6,TRBJ1-3,ASSLMGQGTGNTIY
TRBV9,TRBJ1-6,ASSVDVTGASPLH
TRBV15,TRBJ2-1,ATSSDRETLSYNEQF
TRBV30,TRBJ2-5,AWINAAGGPQETQY
TRBV7-2,TRBJ2-7,ASGGFYEQY
TRBV5-1,TRBJ1-2,ASSPWPRDYGYT
TRBV27,TRBJ1-5,ASRPGQGLQPQH
TRBV7-9,TRBJ2-1,ASRTGRDSLNEQF
TRBV6-5,TRBJ1-4,ASSYEGGGEKLF
TRBV7-9,TRBJ2-7,ASSFGPWGEQY
TRBV28,TRBJ2-2,ASSFLSPGELF
TRBV6-5,TRBJ2-1,ASSYSSEQF
TRBV30,TRBJ2-3,AWGGGRTADTQY
TRBV6-5,TRBJ1-1,ASSTRTGGITEAF